Below are 31 T cell receptor beta chains sequenced from a single sample in a study of siplizumab effects on memory and regulatory T cells. Profiling relied on immunoSEQ multiplex PCR, and the TCRdb table lists in-frame clones only, not all of them. The sample has 60,000 to 65,000 clones, 79% seen once. The sequencing sample was made of memory CD4+ T cells sorted from blood. These receptors all come from a human donor in good health.

This clone occurred a few times. The chain combines TRBV2 with TRBJ1-5, with 7 bases fitting TRBD1. The CDR3 is made up of 14 amino acids. Germline loops: CDR1 SNHLY, CDR2 FYNNEI. V trimming: 8 bases; J trimming: 5 bases; junction bases outside the gene matches: 9. This CDR3 reads CASGGQGGDQPQHF. As DNA, the CDR3 is TGTGCCAGCGGGGGGCAGGGGGGAGATCAGCCCCAGCATTTT.

The chain links TRBV7-3 to TRBJ2-1; possibly TRBD1 for D (5 bases). Germline CDR1 is SGHTA and CDR2 is FQGTGA. The CDR3 length is 16 residues. Trimming removed 0 bases at V and 9 bases at J, with 18 bases between. Here the CDR3 reads CASSLTNTRVGSEQFF. CDR3 nucleotides: TGTGCCAGCAGCTTAACCAATACCAGGGTTGGCTCTGAGCAGTTCTTC.

As for this clone: The same CDR3 arises from other DNA sequences in this sample as well. This chain connects TRBV25-1 to TRBJ1-4; a weak D match, TRBD1 (5 bases). CDR1 MGHDK and CDR2 SYGVNS come from the germline V gene. Trimming removed 5 bases at V and 9 bases at J, with 22 bases between. This CDR3 has 16 amino acids. The CDR3: CASSPTGGTGGQKLFF. CDR3 nucleotides: TGTGCCAGCAGTCCAACGGGGGGGACGGGAGGGCAAAAACTGTTTTTT.

This sequence joins TRBV7-3 and TRBJ2-1; D is unclear. This CDR3 contains 16 residues. The germline V gene encodes CDR1 SGHTA and CDR2 FQGTGA. V was pared by 0 bases and J by 0 bases, with 9 bases between. The CDR3 coding sequence is TGTGCCAGCAGCTTAACTGGACCGTCCTCCTACAATGAGCAGTTCTTC. Residues: CASSLTGPSSYNEQFF. The whole variable domain, filled in from reference TRBV7-3 and TRBJ2-1, reads GAGVSQTPSNKVTEKGKYVELRCDPISGHTALYWYRQSLGQGPEFLIYFQGTGAADDSGLPNDRFFAVRPEGSVSTLKIQRTERGDSAVYLCASSLTGPSSYNEQFFGPGTRLTVL.

The chain employs TRBV11-2 and TRBJ2-2; D might be TRBD2 (5 bases). The CDR3 is 14 residues long. V lost 5 bases and J lost 4, with 11 bases in between. Looked up from germline, CDR1 is SGHAT and CDR2 is FQNNGV. The CDR3 region is CASSLAGTTGELFF. CDR3 nucleotides: TGTGCCAGCAGCCTCGCGGGTACCACCGGGGAGCTGTTTTTT.

The chain uses TRBV2 and TRBJ2-3, with 9 nucleotides matching TRBD2. The CDR3 has 17 residues. CDR1 and CDR2 (germline): SNHLY, FYNNEI. The junction had 10 bases not matched to a gene; V was cut back by 1 base and J by 5 bases. The CDR3 DNA reads as TGTGCCAGCAGTGAAGAGTGGCTAGCGGGGCCTGAAGATACGCAGTATTTT. This translates into CASSEEWLAGPEDTQYF. Complete variable domain (other parts from reference TRBV2 and TRBJ2-3): EPEVTQTPSHQVTQMGQEVILRCVPISNHLYFYWYRQILGQKVEFLVSFYNNEISEKSEIFDDQFSVERPDGSNFTLKIRSTKLEDSAMYFCASSEEWLAGPEDTQYFGPGTRLTVL.

This clone was observed a few times. V is TRBV11-2 and J is TRBJ1-3, with D possibly being TRBD1 (5 bases). The CDR3 loop spans 15 amino acids. CDR1 and CDR2 from the germline V gene are SGHAT and FQNNGV. Trimming removed 1 base at V and 0 bases at J, with 7 bases between. The CDR3 sequence is CASSLGGGSGNTIYF. CDR3 sequence (DNA): TGTGCCAGCAGCTTAGGGGGGGGCTCTGGAAACACCATATATTTT.

The V call is TRBV4-1, the J call TRBJ2-7; possibly TRBD1 for D (5 bases). The germline gives CDR1 MGHRA, CDR2 YSYEKL. This CDR3 region has 14 residues. V dropped 1 base and J dropped 3 bases, with 10 bases sitting between them. CDR3 sequence: CASSQASGIYEQYF. CDR3 DNA: TGCGCCAGCAGCCAAGCCTCAGGGATCTACGAGCAGTACTTC.

The chain employs TRBV11-3 and TRBJ2-3, with D perhaps given as TRBD1 or TRBD2 (6 bases each). Germline CDR1 is SGHNT and CDR2 is YENEEA. V was cut by 1 base and J by 5 bases, with 16 bases left in between. The CDR3 is 16 residues long. CDR3 bases: TGTGCCAGCAGCTTAGGGGTGACGGGGGCTGAAGATACGCAGTATTTT. Translating it yields CASSLGVTGAEDTQYF.

The CDR3 here is CASSLIYMSGTQYF. CDR3 coding DNA: TGTGCCAGCAGCCTTATATACATGAGCGGTACGCAGTATTTT. The chain is built from TRBV11-1 and TRBJ2-3, with TRBD2 as a possible D gene (5 bases). In germline, CDR1 is SGHAT, CDR2 FQDESV (reference sequence). The V end was cut by 5 bases, the J end by 8 bases, with 17 bases between. The CDR3 has 14 amino acids. The full variable domain, rest sourced from reference TRBV11-1 and TRBJ2-3, is EAEVAQSPRYKITEKSQAVAFWCDPISGHATLYWYRQILGQGPELLVQFQDESVVDDSQLPKDRFSAERLKGVDSTLKIQPAELGDSAMYLCASSLIYMSGTQYFGPGTRLTVL.

This clone appeared a single time. The chain combines TRBV7-9 with TRBJ1-1, with TRBD1 matching 8 bases. The CDR3 is 14 residues long. Germline CDR1 reads SEHNR; CDR2 reads FQNEAQ (reference sequence). Losses at the gene ends were 4 bases for V and 1 base for J; bases not matched to a gene: 2. CDR3 sequence reads: CASSSGQGNTEAFF. Here the CDR3 DNA reads TGTGCCAGCAGCTCCGGACAGGGGAACACTGAAGCTTTCTTT.

The rearrangement links TRBV4-2 to TRBJ2-1; D uncertain. V lost 0 bases to trimming and J lost 2 bases, with 8 bases between them. Germline CDR1 is LGHNA and CDR2 is YNFKEQ. The CDR3 extends over 15 amino acids. This CDR3 is CASSQESVTYNEQFF. CDR3 bases: TGTGCCAGCAGCCAAGAGTCAGTCACCTACAATGAGCAGTTCTTC.

This clone turned up a few times. The rearrangement uses TRBV5-1 and TRBJ1-2; TRBD1 matches 10 bases. The junction had 9 bases not matched to a gene; V was cut back by 5 bases and J by 5 bases. From germline, CDR1 is SGHRS and CDR2 YFSETQ. The length of the CDR3 is 15 residues. In nucleotides, the CDR3 is TGCGCCAGCAGTGAAGGAGGACAGGGGGGATATGGCTACACCTTC. It encodes CASSEGGQGGYGYTF.

V gene TRBV20-1 combines with J gene TRBJ2-2; no reliable D call. V was pared by 3 bases and J by 7 bases, with 6 bases between. From germline, CDR1 is DFQATT and CDR2 SNEGSKA (reference sequence). The CDR3 contains 11 residues. The CDR3 loop reads CSASIGGELFF. Written as DNA, the CDR3 is TGCAGTGCTAGCATCGGCGGGGAGCTGTTTTTT.

In this sample, this clone turned up a few times. The chain has TRBV27 and TRBJ1-5; 8 bases match TRBD1. CDR1 and CDR2 (germline): MNHEY, SMNVEV (reference sequence). V lost 6 bases, J lost 3 bases, and 7 bases stayed unmatched. The CDR3 runs to 15 residues. Here the CDR3 DNA reads TGTGCCAGCAGGGGAGGGACAGGAGCCAATCAGCCCCAGCATTTT. It yields the protein CASRGGTGANQPQHF.

The chain has TRBV10-3 and TRBJ2-1; TRBD2 matches 8 bases. V shed 6 bases and J 5 bases; nucleotides not matched to a gene: 9. Looked up from germline, CDR1 is ENHRY and CDR2 is SYGVKD. The CDR3 sequence is 15 residues long. CDR3 sequence (DNA): TGTGCCATCAGCAGACGGGGGGGCCTTAACAATGAGCAGTTCTTC. It encodes CAISRRGGLNNEQFF.

The chain has TRBV2 and TRBJ1-3, with D unclear. Germline V CDR1 and CDR2: SNHLY, FYNNEI. V was pared by 2 bases and J by 1 base, with 12 bases between. CDR3 length equals 16 residues. The CDR3 DNA reads TGTGCCAGCAGTGAAACCGCGACCAAGTCTGGAAACACCATATATTTT. Translating gives CASSETATKSGNTIYF. Looking up the rest from reference TRBV2 and TRBJ1-3 gives the full variable domain: EPEVTQTPSHQVTQMGQEVILRCVPISNHLYFYWYRQILGQKVEFLVSFYNNEISEKSEIFDDQFSVERPDGSNFTLKIRSTKLEDSAMYFCASSETATKSGNTIYFGEGSWLTVV.

This chain links TRBV7-2 with TRBJ2-3; unclear D gene. V shed 7 bases and J shed 1 base, with 12 bases lying between them. Germline V CDR1 and CDR2: SGHTA, FQGNSA. The CDR3 covers 14 residues. CDR3 in amino acids: CASNPRFGTDTQYF. The DNA for the CDR3 is TGTGCCAGCAACCCACGATTCGGCACAGATACGCAGTATTTT.

The chain couples TRBV7-2 to TRBJ1-3; maybe TRBD1 (6 bases). This CDR3 has 16 residues. In germline, CDR1 is SGHTA, CDR2 FQGNSA. Trimming took 1 base from V and 5 from J, leaving 15 bases between them. The CDR3, as DNA: TGTGCCAGCAGCTTAGGTCAGGGGCAGGGTAGAAACACCATATATTTT. Translation: CASSLGQGQGRNTIYF.

The rearrangement joins TRBV28 to TRBJ1-2; D gene ambiguous. The CDR3 is made up of 15 amino acids. V was pared by 4 bases and J by 2 bases, with 14 bases between. The germline CDR1 and CDR2 sequences are MDHEN and SYDVKM. CDR3 sequence: CASSSPGGSNYGYTF. CDR3 nucleotide sequence: TGTGCCAGCAGTTCCCCAGGAGGTTCGAACTATGGCTACACCTTC.

The chain joins TRBV28 to TRBJ2-5, with unresolved D. CDR3 length: 14 amino acids. Germline V gene sequence: CDR1 MDHEN, CDR2 SYDVKM. Deletions cut 7 bases from V and 5 bases from J, with 17 bases between. The CDR3 nucleotides read TGTGCCAGCACCCCCGGAGAGTGGTACGAGACCCAGTACTTC. This encodes CASTPGEWYETQYF. The variable domain in full, completed from reference TRBV28 and TRBJ2-5, reads DVKVTQSSRYLVKRTGEKVFLECVQDMDHENMFWYRQDPGLGLRLIYFSYDVKMKEKGDIPEGYSVSREKKERFSLILESASTNQTSMYLCASTPGEWYETQYFGPGTRLLVL.

This chain joins TRBV4-2 and TRBJ2-1, with 8 bases identical to TRBD2. This CDR3 has 14 residues. Germline CDR1 and CDR2: LGHNA and YNFKEQ. V gave up 1 base and J gave up 11 bases; unmatched junction bases: 7. CDR3 nucleotides: TGTGCCAGCAGCCAAGCAGCGGGGGTTAATAAGCAGTTCTTC. Encoded protein: CASSQAAGVNKQFF.

This chain joins TRBV18 and TRBJ2-5; no definite D call. V lost 3 bases to trimming and J lost 2 bases, with 10 bases between them. The CDR3 extends over 14 amino acids. Germline V gene lookup returns CDR1 KGHSH and CDR2 LQKENI. CDR3 sequence (DNA): TGTGCCAGCTCACCCCCGGGTAGGCAAGAGACCCAGTACTTC. It encodes CASSPPGRQETQYF.

The chain joins TRBV11-2 to TRBJ1-2; TRBD1 matches 8 bases. The CDR3 is 13 amino acids. Germline values: CDR1 SGHAT, CDR2 FQNNGV. V shed 2 bases, J shed 8 bases, and the junction held 4 bases outside the gene matches. This CDR3 is CASSLQGARGYTF. The CDR3 DNA is TGTGCCAGCAGCTTACAGGGGGCGCGGGGCTACACCTTC. The full variable domain, with the rest looked up from reference TRBV11-2 and TRBJ1-2, is EAGVAQSPRYKIIEKRQSVAFWCNPISGHATLYWYQQILGQGPKLLIQFQNNGVVDDSQLPKDRFSAERLKGVDSTLKIQPAKLEDSAVYLCASSLQGARGYTFGSGTRLTVV.

The gene calls are TRBV28 and TRBJ1-2, with a tentative D call TRBD1 (5 bases). This CDR3 is 13 amino acids long. Between the trimmed V and J ends, which lost 6 bases and 7 bases, there was a span of 15 bases. The V gene's germline CDR1 is MDHEN and CDR2 SYDVKM. DNA of the CDR3: TGTGCCAGCAGGCCCGGGACTGTCGGTGGCTACACCTTC. This sequence encodes CASRPGTVGGYTF.

The chain employs TRBV7-6 and TRBJ2-1, with D perhaps assigned TRBD1 or TRBD2 (7 bases each). The V gene lost 1 base and the J gene lost 7 bases, with 14 bases spanning the gap. The CDR3 is 15 residues long. Germline V gene lookup returns CDR1 SGHVS and CDR2 FNYEAQ. The CDR3 nucleotides read TGTGCCAGCAGCTTAGGGGCAGGGGGGGGGAATGAGCAGTTCTTC. Protein sequence: CASSLGAGGGNEQFF. The full variable domain, completed using reference TRBV7-6 and TRBJ2-1, is GAGVSQSPRYKVTKRGQDVALRCDPISGHVSLYWYRQALGQGPEFLTYFNYEAQQDKSGLPNDRFSAERPEGSISTLTIQRTEQRDSAMYRCASSLGAGGGNEQFFGPGTRLTVL.

This sequence joins TRBV25-1 and TRBJ2-1; D is perhaps TRBD1 or TRBD2 (6 bases each). This CDR3 is built from 15 residues. The germline V gene has CDR1 MGHDK and CDR2 SYGVNS. V was clipped by 4 bases and J by 9 bases, with 19 bases between them. The CDR3 sequence is CASSARSERGAEQFF. DNA of the CDR3: TGTGCCAGCAGTGCCCGGTCAGAAAGGGGGGCTGAGCAGTTCTTC.

This chain uses TRBV18 with TRBJ1-2, with TRBD1 matching over 7 bases. V shed 2 bases, J shed 0 bases, and the junction held 3 bases outside the gene matches. This CDR3 has 15 amino acids. Per the germline V gene, CDR1 is KGHSH and CDR2 is LQKENI. The CDR3 spells CASSPGTETNYGYTF. The CDR3 nucleotides are TGTGCCAGCTCACCAGGGACAGAAACTAACTATGGCTACACCTTC.

The J gene is TRBJ2-1, the V gene TRBV7-2, with 7 nucleotides matching TRBD1. Germline loops: CDR1 SGHTA, CDR2 FQGNSA. The junction had 12 bases not matched to a gene; V was cut back by 5 bases and J by 14 bases. The CDR3 is 13 residues long. This chain's CDR3 is CASSPHTGVGEFF. The CDR3 DNA is TGTGCCAGCAGCCCACACACAGGGGTGGGTGAGTTCTTC.

The rearrangement uses TRBV19 and TRBJ2-1; 12 nucleotides agree with TRBD2. The CDR3 runs to 16 residues. Germline loops: CDR1 LNHDA, CDR2 SQIVND (reference sequence). V trimming: 5 bases; J trimming: 7 bases; junction bases outside the gene matches: 9. This chain's CDR3 is CASSGRLAGELNEQFF. CDR3 nucleotides: TGTGCCAGTAGTGGGAGACTAGCGGGGGAACTAAATGAGCAGTTCTTC.

The chain couples TRBV2 to TRBJ2-7, with TRBD2 matching 11 bases. Germline-derived CDR1 and CDR2 are SNHLY and FYNNEI. The CDR3 totals 12 residues. V was pared by 11 bases and J by 6 bases, with 6 bases of the junction left unmatched. The CDR3 is CAGGLAVGEQYF. CDR3 DNA: TGTGCCGGGGGACTAGCGGTCGGCGAGCAGTACTTC.